Described below is a single TCR beta chain sequence and its context. This clonotype was picked up a small number of times. Its antigen is still unknown. Base quality data are lacking; no much larger clone is found one base away. The data were obtained in a study of regulatory T cells in long-lasting Graves disease listed by TCRdb under 2021. Regarding the complete study: To count as having persistent Graves' disease, a patient had to have received antithyroid drug treatment for over 5 years with TSH receptor autoantibodies remaining persistently positive. Patients with persistent Graves' disease were compared with patients with newly diagnosed Graves' disease using TCR sequencing and RNA sequencing of peripheral blood. The study was conducted in China and was registered as a clinical trial. A total of some 33 samples were covered by TCR sequencing, comprising some 13 persistent and around 20 newly diagnosed Graves' disease patients. Persistent Graves' disease patients in the clinical cohort had taken antithyroid drugs for about 10.3 years on average.

The library was generated by multiplex PCR. Sequencing was performed on an Illumina HiSeq 4000. To build TCR beta libraries, CDR3 regions were amplified by Arm-PCR using iRepertoire HTBI primers. Gel purification was performed on PCR products prior to sequencing. From the authors' description of their analysis: Gene usage analysis of CDR3 amino acid clonotypes relied on the roughly 58 TRBV and 14 TRBJ segments identified across samples. Filtered high-quality paired reads were merged into contigs using COPE and FqMerger. BLAST was used to align contigs to IMGT TRBV, TRBD and TRBJ reference genes, with CDR3 defined following IMGT. Any clonotype with a frequency above 0.1% was counted as a highly expanded clone. Shannon entropy served as the measure of repertoire diversity, while the Gini coefficient captured V-J evenness. A clonotype was considered public if more than one individual shared it. TCRdb's own reprocessing of the public reads used fastp at Q25 and MiXCR and kept productive beta chains. Each entry merges the rows of one CDR3 protein and shows their most common DNA and genes. Here the V and J calls rest on TCRdb's processing, not on the authors' analysis. The sample table records approximately 440,000 distinct CDR3 sequences; around a quarter of these occur just once. Clones ranked in the top ten supply approximately 25% of the sample.

The time point tag for this specimen amounts to: persistent/refractory GD, antithyroid drugs over 5 years with positive TRAb. For both TCR sequencing and RNA sequencing, RNA was extracted from PBMCs in TRIzol. Graves' disease was diagnosed according to American Thyroid Association guidelines. Patients were recruited from an endocrinology department in Xi'an, China. Each patient gave about 10 milliliters of peripheral blood, collected in an EDTA anticoagulant tube. Ficoll Paque Plus density gradient separation was used to isolate PBMCs, and no additional T cell sorting was done. An Agilent 2100 Bioanalyzer and agarose gel were used to check RNA quality, and a NanoDrop 2000 was used to measure RNA concentration. Based on the germline V gene (reference sequence), the CDR1 and CDR2 sequences are SGHKS and YYEKEE. CDR3 length: 20 amino acids, cysteine to phenylalanine. Left in the record is the CDR3 DNA by itself, 60 bases read in frame from the first base. V trim: 0 bases; J trim: 0 bases; unmatched bases: 13.

What the work shows at the level of the full study, not this receptor alone: Preferential use of TRBV28, TRBJ1-2 and TRBJ2-5 was observed in persistent disease, whereas TRBV20-1 and TRBJ2-1 were favored in newly diagnosed disease. The authors noted that the small sample size was a limitation that may lower accuracy. Only the TCR beta chain was sequenced and analyzed. The study examined only peripheral blood because the primary lesion, thyroid tissue, could not be accessed. Compared with newly diagnosed patients, patients with persistent Graves' disease had lower TCR Shannon entropy and fewer highly expanded clones, which suggests clonal expansion. More public clonotypes were shared among persistent patients (over 2,500) than among newly diagnosed patients (just under 1,000).

The receptor was isolated from a female donor with Graves disease. Recombination linked TRBV5-5 to TRBJ2-4; a stretch of 9 junction bases matches TRBD2. The specimen was peripheral blood mononuclear cells (PBMCs), collected when the disease was refractory, from a patient treated with antithyroid drugs. The CDR3 reads as follows: CASSLGLSGRGELAKNIQYF. The DNA sequence is given as TGTGCCAGCAGCTTGGGGCTTAGCGGGAGAGGGGAACTAGCCAAAAACATTCAGTACTTC.